This T cell receptor (delta chain) appears in the sequencing data of a study of human gamma delta and Vdelta1 T cells. Study-level results: Delta One T cells were reportedly polyclonal and broadly cytotoxic against acute myeloid leukemia.

This CDR3 region has 17 residues. V was clipped by 2 bases and J by 3 bases; unmatched bases: 12. The germline V gene encodes CDR1 TSWWSYY and CDR2 QGS. Notes on this clone: Antigen: not known.

TCRdb reapplied CATT to the PCR reads. The sample includes roughly 6,700 delta-chain clones, about 43% of them seen just once. This sequence originates from a human donor in good health. This chain uses TRDV1 with TRDJ1; TRDD3 agrees at 7 bases. The source material was Vdelta1 gamma-delta T cells from blood grown in culture (DOT cells). This CDR3 reads CALGEVLRSGGSDKLIF. Here the CDR3 DNA reads TGTGCTCTTGGGGAAGTCTTAAGATCCGGGGGATCCGATAAACTCATCTTT.